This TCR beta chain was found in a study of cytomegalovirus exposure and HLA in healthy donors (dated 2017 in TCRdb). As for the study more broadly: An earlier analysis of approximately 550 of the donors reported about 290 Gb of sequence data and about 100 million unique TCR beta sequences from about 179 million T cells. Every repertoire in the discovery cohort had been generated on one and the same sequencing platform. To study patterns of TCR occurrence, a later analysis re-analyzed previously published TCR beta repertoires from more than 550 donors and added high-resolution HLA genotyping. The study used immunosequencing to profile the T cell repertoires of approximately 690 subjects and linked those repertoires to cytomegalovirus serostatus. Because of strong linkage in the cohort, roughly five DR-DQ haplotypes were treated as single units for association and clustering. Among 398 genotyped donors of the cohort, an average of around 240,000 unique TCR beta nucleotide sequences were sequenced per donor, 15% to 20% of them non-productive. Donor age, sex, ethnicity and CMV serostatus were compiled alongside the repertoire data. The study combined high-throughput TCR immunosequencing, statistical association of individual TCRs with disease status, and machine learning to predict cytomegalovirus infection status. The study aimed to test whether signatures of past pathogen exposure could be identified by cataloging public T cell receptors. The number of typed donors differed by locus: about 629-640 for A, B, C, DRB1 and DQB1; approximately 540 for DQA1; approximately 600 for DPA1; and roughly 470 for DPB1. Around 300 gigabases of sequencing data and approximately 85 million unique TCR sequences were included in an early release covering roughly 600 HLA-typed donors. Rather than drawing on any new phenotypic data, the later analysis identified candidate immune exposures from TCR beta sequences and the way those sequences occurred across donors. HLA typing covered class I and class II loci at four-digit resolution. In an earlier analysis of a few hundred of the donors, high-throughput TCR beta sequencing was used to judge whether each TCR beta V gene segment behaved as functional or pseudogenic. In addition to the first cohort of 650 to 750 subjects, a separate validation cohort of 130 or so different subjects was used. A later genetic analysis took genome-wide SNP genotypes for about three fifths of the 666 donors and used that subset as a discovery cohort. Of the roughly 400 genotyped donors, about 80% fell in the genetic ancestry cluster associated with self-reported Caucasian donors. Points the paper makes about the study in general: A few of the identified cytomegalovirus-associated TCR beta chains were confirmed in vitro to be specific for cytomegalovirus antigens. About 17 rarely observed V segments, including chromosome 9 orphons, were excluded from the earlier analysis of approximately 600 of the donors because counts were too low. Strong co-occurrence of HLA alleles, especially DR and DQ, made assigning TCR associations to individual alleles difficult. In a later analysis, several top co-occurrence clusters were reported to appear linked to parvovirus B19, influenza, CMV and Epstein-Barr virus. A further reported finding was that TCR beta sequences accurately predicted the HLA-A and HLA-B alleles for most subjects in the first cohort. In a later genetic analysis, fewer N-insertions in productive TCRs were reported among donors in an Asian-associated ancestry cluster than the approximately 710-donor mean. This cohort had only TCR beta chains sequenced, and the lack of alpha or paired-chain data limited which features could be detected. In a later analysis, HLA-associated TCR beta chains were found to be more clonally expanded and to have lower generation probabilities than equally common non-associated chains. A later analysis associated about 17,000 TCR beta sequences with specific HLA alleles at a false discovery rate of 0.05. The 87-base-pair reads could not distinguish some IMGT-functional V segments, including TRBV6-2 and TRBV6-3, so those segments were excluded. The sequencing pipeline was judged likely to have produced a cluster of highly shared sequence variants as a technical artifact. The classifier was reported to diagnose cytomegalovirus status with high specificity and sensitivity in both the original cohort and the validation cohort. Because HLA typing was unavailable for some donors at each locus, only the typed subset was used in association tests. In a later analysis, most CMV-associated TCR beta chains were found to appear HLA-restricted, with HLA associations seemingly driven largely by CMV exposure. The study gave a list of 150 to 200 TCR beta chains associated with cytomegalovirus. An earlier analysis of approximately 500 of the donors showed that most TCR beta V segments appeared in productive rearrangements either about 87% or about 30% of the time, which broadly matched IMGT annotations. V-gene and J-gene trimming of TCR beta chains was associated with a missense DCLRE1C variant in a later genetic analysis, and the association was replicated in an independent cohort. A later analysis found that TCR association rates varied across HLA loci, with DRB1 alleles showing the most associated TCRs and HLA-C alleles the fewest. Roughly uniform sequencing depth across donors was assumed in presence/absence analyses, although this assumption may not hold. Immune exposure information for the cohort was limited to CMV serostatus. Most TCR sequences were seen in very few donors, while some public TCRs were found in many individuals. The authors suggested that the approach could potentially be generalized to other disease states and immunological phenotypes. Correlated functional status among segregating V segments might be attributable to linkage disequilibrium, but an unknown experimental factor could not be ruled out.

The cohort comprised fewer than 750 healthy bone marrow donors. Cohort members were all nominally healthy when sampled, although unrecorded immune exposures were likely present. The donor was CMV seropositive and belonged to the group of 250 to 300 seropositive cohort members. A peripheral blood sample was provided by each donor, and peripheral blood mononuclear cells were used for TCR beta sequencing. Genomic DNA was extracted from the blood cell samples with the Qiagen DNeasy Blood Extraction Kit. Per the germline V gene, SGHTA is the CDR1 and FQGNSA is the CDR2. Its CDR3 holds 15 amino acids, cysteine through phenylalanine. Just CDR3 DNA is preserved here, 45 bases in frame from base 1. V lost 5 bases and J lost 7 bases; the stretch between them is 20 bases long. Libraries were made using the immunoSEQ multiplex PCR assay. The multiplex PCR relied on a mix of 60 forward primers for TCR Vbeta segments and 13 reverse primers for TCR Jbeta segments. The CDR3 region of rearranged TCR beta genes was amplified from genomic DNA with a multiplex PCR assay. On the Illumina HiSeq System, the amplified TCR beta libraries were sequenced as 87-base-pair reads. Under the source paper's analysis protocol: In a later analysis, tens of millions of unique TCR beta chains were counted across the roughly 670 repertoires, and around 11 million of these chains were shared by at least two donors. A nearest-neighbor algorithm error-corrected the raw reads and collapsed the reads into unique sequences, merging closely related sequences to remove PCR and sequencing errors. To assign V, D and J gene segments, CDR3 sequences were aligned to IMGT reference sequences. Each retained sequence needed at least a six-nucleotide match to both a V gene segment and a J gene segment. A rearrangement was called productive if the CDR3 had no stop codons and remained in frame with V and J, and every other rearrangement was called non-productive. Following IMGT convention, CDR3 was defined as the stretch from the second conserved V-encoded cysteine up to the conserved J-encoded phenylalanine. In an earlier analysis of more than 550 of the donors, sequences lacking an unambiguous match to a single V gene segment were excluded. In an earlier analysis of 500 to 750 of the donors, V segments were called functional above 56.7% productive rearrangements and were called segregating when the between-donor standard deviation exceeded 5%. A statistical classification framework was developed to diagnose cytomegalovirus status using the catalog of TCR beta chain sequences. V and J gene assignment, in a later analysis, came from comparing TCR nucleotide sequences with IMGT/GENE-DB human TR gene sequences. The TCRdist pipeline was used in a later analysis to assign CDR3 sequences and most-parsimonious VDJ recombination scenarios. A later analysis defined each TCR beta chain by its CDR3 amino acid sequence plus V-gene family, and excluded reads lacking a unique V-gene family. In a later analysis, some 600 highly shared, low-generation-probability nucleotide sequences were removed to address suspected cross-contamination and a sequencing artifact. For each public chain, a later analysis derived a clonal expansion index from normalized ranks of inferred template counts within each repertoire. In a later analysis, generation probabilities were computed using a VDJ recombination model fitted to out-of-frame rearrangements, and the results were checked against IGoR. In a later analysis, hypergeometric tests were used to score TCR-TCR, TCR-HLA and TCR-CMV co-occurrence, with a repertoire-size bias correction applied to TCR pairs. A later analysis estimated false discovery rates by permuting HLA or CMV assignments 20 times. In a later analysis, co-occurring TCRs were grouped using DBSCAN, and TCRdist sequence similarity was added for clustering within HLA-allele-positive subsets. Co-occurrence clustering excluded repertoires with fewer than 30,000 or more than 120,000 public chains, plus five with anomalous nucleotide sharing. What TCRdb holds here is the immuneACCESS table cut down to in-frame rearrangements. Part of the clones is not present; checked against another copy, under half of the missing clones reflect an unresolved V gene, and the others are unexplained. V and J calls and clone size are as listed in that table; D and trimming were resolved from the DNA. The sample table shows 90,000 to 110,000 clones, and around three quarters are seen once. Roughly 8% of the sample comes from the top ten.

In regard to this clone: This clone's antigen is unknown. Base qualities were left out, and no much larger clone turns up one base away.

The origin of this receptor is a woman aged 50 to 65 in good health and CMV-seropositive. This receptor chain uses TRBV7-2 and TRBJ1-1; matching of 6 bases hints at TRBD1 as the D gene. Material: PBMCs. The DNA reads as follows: TGTGCCAGCAGCCCCAGGGCGACAGGCCTAATTGAAGCTTTCTTT. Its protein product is CASSPRATGLIEAFF.